This T cell receptor beta chain was sequenced in a study of blood T cell repertoires in COVID-19. Study at large: Material from acute and convalescent COVID-19 was sourced from the United States, Italy and Spain. In each case, the material was cDNA or gDNA derived from T cells, B-cell-depleted T cells, or PBMCs.

As handled by the study authors: Researchers report that nucleated cell counts were estimated from reference gene primer amplification. This table comes from immunoSEQ multiplex PCR, and its TCRdb copy is limited to in-frame clones, with some not included. V and J calls and clone size come straight from that table; D and trimming were deduced from the DNA. The sample consists of over 85,000 clones, 65% to 90% of them appearing once. The CDR3 loop spans 15 amino acids. Germline V gene sequence: CDR1 SGHTA, CDR2 FQGTGA. V gave up 6 bases and J gave up 0 bases, with 12 bases separating them. This chain uses TRBV7-3 with TRBJ2-1; D gene unclear. The sequencing sample was made of peripheral blood. The sequence came from a woman aged 55-69 years with acute or convalescent COVID-19. The CDR3 here is CASRLDSGSYNEQFF. The CDR3 nucleotides read TGTGCCAGCAGACTTGACTCCGGCTCCTACAATGAGCAGTTCTTC.